This is a list of T cell receptor beta chains from one sample in a study of T cells after yellow fever vaccination. TCRdb ran MiXCR on the 5' RACE reads and lists one entry per CDR3 protein. This table has roughly 240,000 distinct CDR3 sequences, 6% to 8% appearing once. The sample in question was CD4+ T cells sorted from PBMCs, obtained on the day of the yellow fever booster vaccination. The receptors originated from a man aged 25 to 45 who received the YFV17D yellow fever vaccine. The CDR3 runs from the conserved cysteine through the conserved F or W. D genes are given only for firm matches. Clone size, where shown, is once, few, many, or a class for clones that have expanded.

TRBV28	-	TRBJ2-3	TRBD2	18	CASRRLAGGKIFTDTQYF	TGTGCCAGCAGACGACTAGCGGGAGGGAAAATTTTCACAGATACGCAGTATTTT
TRBV11-2	many	TRBJ2-6	TRBD1	19	CASSLERPGGVFGANVLTF	TGTGCCAGCAGCTTAGAGAGGCCAGGGGGAGTCTTTGGGGCCAACGTCCTGACTTTC
TRBV7-2	few	TRBJ2-2	TRBD2	15	CASSLIAGVPGELFF	TGTGCCAGCAGCTTAATAGCGGGAGTCCCCGGGGAGCTGTTTTTT
TRBV5-1	-	TRBJ2-5	-	14	CASSWMTSQETQYF	TGCGCCAGCAGCTGGATGACGAGTCAAGAGACCCAGTACTTC
TRBV5-1	-	TRBJ2-1	-	14	CASSLNAFYNEQFF	TGCGCCAGCAGCTTGAATGCCTTCTACAATGAGCAGTTCTTC
TRBV6-2/TRBV6-3	-	TRBJ2-1	-	13	CASSPTQYNEQFF	TGTGCCAGCAGCCCCACCCAGTACAATGAGCAGTTCTTC
TRBV20-1	many	TRBJ2-1	TRBD2	15	CSASSVREVVNEQFF	TGCAGTGCTAGTTCTGTGCGGGAGGTGGTCAATGAGCAGTTCTTC
TRBV6-5	many	TRBJ2-7	-	15	CASSYPDNAVYEQYF	TGTGCCAGCAGTTACCCTGACAACGCGGTCTACGAGCAGTACTTC
TRBV7-8	-	TRBJ2-7	-	16	CASSLATTTRRLEQYF	TGTGCCAGCAGCTTAGCGACGACCACCCGGAGACTCGAGCAGTACTTC
TRBV7-1	-	TRBJ1-2	TRBD1	14	CASRKTGGGRGYTF	TGTGCCAGCAGAAAAACAGGGGGCGGGCGGGGCTACACCTTC
TRBV20-1	many	TRBJ2-3	TRBD2	12	CSAFTSGVSQYF	TGCAGTGCGTTCACTAGCGGGGTGTCGCAGTATTTT
TRBV5-1	many	TRBJ2-1	TRBD2	19	CASRDSPAGIWGSYNEQFF	TGCGCCAGCAGAGACTCTCCAGCGGGAATCTGGGGCTCCTACAATGAGCAGTTCTTC
TRBV14	few	TRBJ1-1	-	15	CASSHILFGNTEAFF	TGTGCCAGCAGCCACATACTCTTTGGGAACACTGAAGCTTTCTTT
TRBV7-9	few	TRBJ1-3	-	14	CASSLKGPGNTIYF	TGTGCCAGCAGCTTGAAGGGGCCTGGAAACACCATATATTTT
TRBV5-1	-	TRBJ2-1	TRBD2	14	CASSSGTSLFEQFF	TGCGCCAGCAGCTCCGGGACTAGTTTATTCGAGCAGTTCTTC
TRBV20-1	-	TRBJ2-4	-	13	CSAYQGEANIQYF	TGCAGTGCTTATCAGGGGGAGGCAAACATTCAGTACTTC
TRBV7-8	-	TRBJ2-2	TRBD2	17	CASSAPGLAGGAGELFF	TGTGCCAGCAGCGCGCCGGGACTAGCGGGAGGGGCCGGGGAGCTGTTTTTT
TRBV27	once	TRBJ1-5	TRBD1	13	CGSSRDRDRPQHF	TGTGGCAGCAGTAGGGACCGGGACAGGCCCCAGCATTTT
TRBV29-1	many	TRBJ2-1	-	17	CSVRGGTGRNSKNEQFF	TGCAGCGTCCGAGGGGGGACGGGACGAAATTCAAAGAATGAGCAGTTCTTC
TRBV20-1	many	TRBJ2-7	-	12	CSLLGGIYEQYF	TGCAGTCTTCTTGGAGGGATCTACGAGCAGTACTTC
TRBV25-1	many	TRBJ1-4	TRBD1	15	CASSDLGQPNEKLFF	TGTGCCAGCAGTGATTTGGGACAGCCCAATGAAAAACTGTTTTTT
TRBV15	-	TRBJ1-2	TRBD1	13	CATSGQGAIGYTF	TGTGCCACCAGCGGCCAGGGGGCTATTGGCTACACCTTC
TRBV6-2/TRBV6-3	many	TRBJ1-5	-	15	CASSYLATVNQPQHF	TGTGCCAGCAGTTATCTCGCGACAGTGAATCAGCCCCAGCATTTT
TRBV19	many	TRBJ2-1	-	17	CASSIQNLAGGHNEQFF	TGTGCCAGTAGTATTCAAAATTTGGCTGGCGGTCACAATGAGCAGTTCTTC
TRBV7-2	-	TRBJ1-4	-	14	CASSSLGGNEKLFF	TGTGCCAGCAGCTCCTTAGGGGGGAATGAAAAACTGTTTTTT
TRBV24-1	-	TRBJ2-5	TRBD1	14	CATSDPTGVETQYF	TGTGCCACCAGTGACCCTACAGGGGTCGAGACCCAGTACTTC
TRBV10-3	-	TRBJ2-3	-	14	CAIKRTAGTDTQYF	TGTGCCATCAAGAGGACGGCAGGCACAGATACGCAGTATTTT
TRBV7-9	many	TRBJ2-1	TRBD2	13	CASGLAGINEQFF	TGTGCCAGCGGACTAGCGGGGATAAATGAGCAGTTCTTC
TRBV7-3	few	TRBJ2-3	-	15	CASSAGLGGTDTQYF	TGTGCCAGCAGCGCGGGACTGGGGGGCACAGATACGCAGTATTTT
TRBV30	few	TRBJ2-3	-	14	CAWSFGPVEDTQYF	TGTGCCTGGAGCTTTGGACCCGTTGAAGATACGCAGTATTTT
TRBV7-8	-	TRBJ2-5	TRBD1	14	CASSLKTGGETQYF	TGTGCCAGCAGCTTAAAGACAGGGGGAGAGACCCAGTACTTC
TRBV7-3	few	TRBJ2-1	-	15	CASSPGAGLIYEQFF	TGTGCCAGCAGCCCCGGCGCCGGGCTTATCTATGAGCAGTTCTTC
TRBV6-1	few	TRBJ2-1	-	12	CASGGVTDEQFF	TGTGCCAGCGGGGGAGTAACCGATGAGCAGTTCTTC
TRBV5-1	many	TRBJ2-1	-	15	CASSFERVPRNEQFF	TGCGCCAGCAGCTTTGAGCGGGTCCCTAGGAATGAGCAGTTCTTC
TRBV9	-	TRBJ2-6	TRBD1	18	CASSAHRGRTSGANVLTF	TGTGCCAGCAGCGCCCACAGGGGAAGAACCTCTGGGGCCAACGTCCTGACTTTC
TRBV20-1	few	TRBJ2-1	-	13	CSAIESAYNEQFF	TGCAGTGCGATAGAGAGCGCCTACAATGAGCAGTTCTTC
TRBV20-1	few	TRBJ1-2	-	12	CSALDKDFGYTF	TGCAGTGCTCTAGACAAGGACTTTGGCTACACCTTC
TRBV5-1	many	TRBJ2-7	TRBD2	14	CASRPAGEGYEQYF	TGCGCCAGCAGACCAGCGGGAGAGGGCTACGAGCAGTACTTC
TRBV20-1	-	TRBJ2-7	-	16	CSARLLGEAGRYEQYF	TGCAGTGCTAGACTGTTGGGCGAAGCGGGCCGCTACGAGCAGTACTTC
TRBV11-2	-	TRBJ2-5	TRBD2	15	CASSFGLADLETQYF	TGTGCCAGCAGCTTTGGCCTAGCGGACTTAGAGACCCAGTACTTC
TRBV6-2/TRBV6-3	few	TRBJ2-1	TRBD2	15	CASVAGVYRYNEQFF	TGTGCCAGCGTAGCGGGAGTGTATCGATACAATGAGCAGTTCTTC
TRBV6-2/TRBV6-3	-	TRBJ2-1	-	13	CASSQGSYNEQFF	TGTGCCAGCAGCCAGGGGTCATACAATGAGCAGTTCTTC
TRBV7-2	-	TRBJ2-1	-	15	CASSLSKPLVNEQFF	TGTGCCAGCAGCTTGTCCAAACCCTTAGTCAATGAGCAGTTCTTC
TRBV20-1	few	TRBJ2-3	TRBD1	15	CSARSRTGVADTQYF	TGCAGTGCTAGATCCCGGACAGGGGTGGCAGATACGCAGTATTTT
TRBV5-1	few	TRBJ2-2	-	17	CASSSSRPPLNTGELFF	TGCGCCAGCAGCTCATCCAGGCCCCCCTTGAACACCGGGGAGCTGTTTTTT
TRBV30	-	TRBJ1-2	-	14	CAWIGYGTNYGYTF	TGTGCCTGGATCGGCTATGGGACTAACTATGGCTACACCTTC
TRBV7-9	many	TRBJ2-5	-	16	CASSTRLPSRQETQYF	TGTGCCAGCAGCACACGACTACCTAGTCGACAAGAGACCCAGTACTTC
TRBV12-3/TRBV12-4	many	TRBJ2-1	-	11	CASSRKESQFF	TGTGCCAGCAGTCGAAAGGAAAGCCAGTTCTTC
TRBV27	-	TRBJ2-7	TRBD2	20	CASSLSLIPGRAESSYEQYF	TGTGCCAGCAGTTTATCCCTCATTCCGGGGAGGGCCGAAAGCTCCTACGAGCAGTACTTC
TRBV5-6	few	TRBJ2-7	TRBD2	15	CASSTPIGTSGAWYF	TGTGCCAGCAGCACGCCTATAGGGACTAGCGGGGCCTGGTACTTC
TRBV10-2	many	TRBJ2-5	TRBD2	16	CASRKTSGLTQETQYF	TGCGCCAGCAGGAAGACTAGCGGCCTAACCCAAGAGACCCAGTACTTC
TRBV5-1	-	TRBJ2-3	-	15	CASRPSGTGTDTQYF	TGCGCCAGCAGGCCGTCAGGGACTGGCACAGATACGCAGTATTTT
TRBV5-6	-	TRBJ2-1	TRBD1	16	CASSLLGQAVLDEQFF	TGTGCCAGCAGCTTACTGGGACAGGCGGTCTTGGATGAGCAGTTCTTC
TRBV20-1	few	TRBJ2-7	TRBD1	12	CSAPGGSYEQYF	TGCAGTGCCCCAGGGGGATCCTACGAGCAGTACTTC
TRBV7-2	many	TRBJ2-5	TRBD2	16	CASSKGLAGVRGTQYF	TGTGCCAGCAGCAAGGGACTAGCGGGAGTAAGGGGGACCCAGTACTTC
TRBV6-1	-	TRBJ1-6	TRBD1	14	CASREGANNSPLHF	TGTGCCAGCCGGGAGGGGGCAAATAATTCACCCCTCCACTTT
TRBV18	-	TRBJ2-2	-	16	CASSRRGGSEAGELFF	TGTGCCAGCTCCCGTCGGGGAGGTAGCGAGGCCGGGGAGCTGTTTTTT
TRBV6-5	-	TRBJ2-7	TRBD2	15	CASSLQAGGSYEQYF	TGTGCCAGCAGTCTTCAAGCGGGAGGCTCCTACGAGCAGTACTTC
TRBV5-1	-	TRBJ2-3	TRBD2	17	CASSSPGLAGNTDTQYF	TGCGCCAGCAGCTCTCCGGGACTAGCGGGAAACACAGATACGCAGTATTTT